These T cell receptor beta chains were read from a single sample in a study of blood T cell repertoires in COVID-19. TCRdb's copy holds only in-frame clones and misses some; the assay was immunoSEQ multiplex PCR. This sample has about 260,000 clones, with 75% to 90% found just once. Sequenced sample: peripheral blood. Receptors originate from a man aged 25-40 years with active or convalescent COVID-19. The CDR3 runs from the conserved cysteine through the conserved F or W. D genes are given only for firm matches. Clone size is shown for a subset of rows, as once, few, many or a class of expanded clone.

d_gene,j_gene,v_gene,abundance,CDR3nt,CDR3aa
-,TRBJ2-1,TRBV4-1,-,TGCGCCAGCAGCCAGGGGGACTCCCTAGGTAATGAGCAGTTCTTC,CASSQGDSLGNEQFF
-,TRBJ1-6,TRBV7-2,once,TGTGCCAGCAGCGCGCCTACCCCGTCCTCACCCCTCCACTTT,CASSAPTPSSPLHF
TRBD1,TRBJ2-5,TRBV18,-,TGTGCCAGCTCACGACAGGGGCACCAAGAGACCCAGTACTTC,CASSRQGHQETQYF
-,TRBJ2-3,TRBV4-1,-,TGCGCCAGCAGCCCCACGGTCTCCGGAGATACGCAGTATTTT,CASSPTVSGDTQYF
-,TRBJ1-6,TRBV10-2,-,TGCGCCAGCAGTGGTTATAACAGGGATAGTAATTCACCCCTCCACTTT,CASSGYNRDSNSPLHF
-,TRBJ2-6,TRBV19,-,TGTGCCAGTAGTATATTAATCGGGGGCTCTGGGGCCAACGTCCTGACTTTC,CASSILIGGSGANVLTF
-,TRBJ1-2,TRBV5-6,-,TGTGCCAGCAGCTTGGGCGGCGGCTACACCTTC,CASSLGGGYTF
-,TRBJ2-5,TRBV11-2,once,TGTGCCAGCAGCTTCAGGGTTGATCAAGAGACCCAGTACTTC,CASSFRVDQETQYF
TRBD1,TRBJ1-1,TRBV5-5,-,TGTGCCAGCAGCTCGGCACAGGGGGGCGCTGAAGCTTTCTTT,CASSSAQGGAEAFF
TRBD1,TRBJ1-1,TRBV19,once,TGTGCCAGTGGACCACAGGGGAATCTAGCTGAAGCTTTCTTT,CASGPQGNLAEAFF
-,TRBJ2-1,TRBV2,-,TGTGCCAGCAGTGAGGCGCGGGCAGGGGGGATTCAAAATGAGCAGTTCTTC,CASSEARAGGIQNEQFF
-,TRBJ2-7,TRBV2,-,TGTGCCAGCAGTGGGACAGAAACCTACGAGCAGTACTTC,CASSGTETYEQYF
-,TRBJ2-1,TRBV7-9,-,TGTGCCAGCAGAGTACCGACACAGAGGGCCTACAATGAGCAGTTCTTC,CASRVPTQRAYNEQFF
-,TRBJ1-2,TRBV19,-,TGTGCCAGTAGTGGCGGATTAAACTATGGCTACACCTTC,CASSGGLNYGYTF
TRBD1,TRBJ1-3,TRBV25-1,-,TGTGCCAGCAGTGAATCTCGGCAGGGGGACACCATATATTTT,CASSESRQGDTIYF
-,TRBJ2-3,TRBV4-1,-,TGCGCCAGCAGCCAAAAACTCGGGGATACGCAGTATTTT,CASSQKLGDTQYF
-,TRBJ2-5,TRBV6-2/TRBV6-3,-,TGTGCCAGCAGTTACGGGCCGGGGGTCGAGACCCAGTACTTC,CASSYGPGVETQYF
-,TRBJ1-1,TRBV7-9,-,TGTGCCAGCAGCTTGACGGCGCTGGTGGGCTCGGCTTTCTTT,CASSLTALVGSAFF
TRBD2,TRBJ2-3,TRBV4-2,once,TGTGCCAGCAGCCACCGAACTAGCGGGGGGGGGCAAGATACGCAGTATTTT,CASSHRTSGGGQDTQYF
TRBD2,TRBJ2-3,TRBV3-1/TRBV3-2,-,TGTGCCAGCAGCCAATCAGCGGGAACGGTATTAAGCACAGATACGCAGTATTTT,CASSQSAGTVLSTDTQYF
TRBD2,TRBJ2-1,TRBV15,-,TGTGCCACCAGCAACGGGGGGGTTTCCTACAATGAGCAGTTCTTC,CATSNGGVSYNEQFF
-,TRBJ1-5,TRBV10-3,-,TGTGCCATCGCCGCGGGCGGGGATGATCAGCCCCAGCATTTT,CAIAAGGDDQPQHF
-,TRBJ2-7,TRBV18,-,TGTGCCAGCTCACCAATGGGGGGGCGGTCCACCGAGCAGTACTTC,CASSPMGGRSTEQYF
TRBD2,TRBJ2-1,TRBV7-3,-,TGTGCCAGCAGCTTATCCGGGGGGGCGACCCATGAGCAGTTCTTC,CASSLSGGATHEQFF
-,TRBJ1-3,TRBV19,-,TGTGCCAGTAGTTCGGACAGTTTCTCTGGAAACACCATATATTTT,CASSSDSFSGNTIYF
TRBD1,TRBJ1-1,TRBV19,-,TGTGCCAGTACGTGGGACAGGGGCACTGAAGCTTTCTTT,CASTWDRGTEAFF
-,TRBJ1-5,TRBV19,-,TGTGCCAGTAGCTCATCGGGGAATCAGCCCCAGCATTTT,CASSSSGNQPQHF
-,TRBJ1-1,TRBV5-6,-,TGTGCCAGCAGCCTGGTTACAGGCCACGAAGCTTTCTTT,CASSLVTGHEAFF
TRBD1,TRBJ1-5,TRBV4-1,few,TGCGCCAGCAGGCCGACAGGGTCGGGCAATCAGCCCCAGCATTTT,CASRPTGSGNQPQHF
TRBD1,TRBJ1-6,TRBV5-5,many,TGTGCCAGCAGCTTTAGACAGGGAGATTCACCCCTCCACTTT,CASSFRQGDSPLHF
-,TRBJ1-1,TRBV18,-,TGTGCCAGCTCACCCCGGAAGTTGCAGGCCGGTGAAGCTTTCTTT,CASSPRKLQAGEAFF
TRBD2,TRBJ2-1,TRBV6-5,-,TGTGCCAGCAGTTACGCATTAGCGGGGGCGATCAATGAGCAGTTCTTC,CASSYALAGAINEQFF
-,TRBJ2-7,TRBV19,-,TGTGCCAGTAGTATAGCAAGGACAGCTCCCGCTCGTTGCTACGAGCAGTACTTC,CASSIARTAPARCYEQYF